These 26 T cell receptor beta chains were sequenced from one sample in a study of regulatory T cells in long-lasting Graves disease. Time point in this sample: persistent/refractory GD, antithyroid drugs over 5 years with positive TRAb. The TCR library was prepared using RNA isolated from PBMCs. Arm-PCR of CDR3 regions and iRepertoire HTBI primers were used to build TCR beta libraries. TCRdb recomputed calls from the multiplex PCR reads with MiXCR, one row per CDR3 protein. The table has around 510,000 distinct CDR3 sequences, roughly 20% seen once; the top ten hold 7.8%. The sample was peripheral blood mononuclear cells (PBMCs), taken when the disease was refractory, from a patient treated with antithyroid drugs. These receptors were collected from a female donor with Graves disease.

This clonotype showed up just a few times. CDR3 bases: TGTGCCATCAGTGAGGTAGGCCTAAAAACAACCTACGAGCAGTACTTC. Translation gives CAISEVGLKTTYEQYF. This chain links TRBV10-3 with TRBJ2-7; D is ambiguous. The length of the CDR3 is 16 residues. The germline V and J ends were trimmed by 2 bases and 2 bases, with 16 bases remaining between them. Germline CDR1 ENHRY, CDR2 SYGVKD.

This clonotype came up a few times. The chain couples TRBV7-3 to TRBJ2-2, with D unresolved. The length of the CDR3 is 16 residues. The V gene's germline CDR1 is SGHTA and CDR2 FQGTGA. V was cut by 2 bases and J by 1 base, with 11 bases left in between. In DNA, the CDR3 is TGTGCCAGCAGCTTACCTTGGTCCGGGAACACCGGGGAGCTGTTTTTT. Translation gives CASSLPWSGNTGELFF.

The chain recombines TRBV6-2 or TRBV6-3 with TRBJ1-1; D is ambiguous. Germline V CDR1 and CDR2: MNHEY, SVGEGT. Between the trimmed V and J ends, which lost 5 bases and 1 base, there was a span of 11 bases. The CDR3 extends over 14 amino acids. CDR3: CASSARTENTEAFF. For the CDR3, the DNA is TGTGCCAGCAGTGCGCGGACGGAGAACACTGAAGCTTTCTTT.

The chain recombines TRBV16 with TRBJ1-2; 11 positions match TRBD1. Germline-derived CDR1 and CDR2 are KGHSY and FQNENV. After removal of 1 base from V and 3 bases from J, the junction contained 10 bases not matched to a gene. The CDR3 has 18 residues. The CDR3 coding sequence is TGTGCCAGCAGCCAATTCCTGGACAGGGGGCGCGGATACTATGGCTACACCTTC. As protein: CASSQFLDRGRGYYGYTF.

This clonotype came up a few times. The V gene is TRBV7-8, the J gene TRBJ2-2; D is ambiguous. Trimming took 3 bases from V and 3 from J, leaving 5 bases between them. Per the germline V gene, CDR1 is SGHVS and CDR2 is FQNEAQ. This CDR3 is built from 13 residues. CDR3 region: CASSLRHTGELFF. The CDR3 DNA reads as TGTGCCAGCAGCTTGCGACACACCGGGGAGCTGTTTTTT.

This chain links TRBV27 with TRBJ1-6; perhaps TRBD1 as D (5 bases). Per the germline V gene, CDR1 is MNHEY and CDR2 is SMNVEV (reference sequence). The V and J ends lost 5 bases and 6 bases respectively, with 14 bases between them. This CDR3 contains 15 residues. The CDR3 spells CASSPRDGINSPLHF. CDR3 nucleotide sequence: TGTGCCAGCAGTCCCAGGGACGGTATTAATTCACCCCTCCACTTT.

This clonotype was counted between two and nine times. The chain uses TRBV4-1 and TRBJ2-5; 8 nucleotides agree with TRBD1. This CDR3 has 17 residues. J lost 5 bases, V lost 0 bases, and 11 bases had no gene match. Germline V gene lookup returns CDR1 MGHRA and CDR2 YSYEKL. The CDR3 bases are TGCGCCAGCAGCCAAGAGGGGGGCGCAGGGGGCGCCGAGACCCAGTACTTC. Translation: CASSQEGGAGGAETQYF.

This clonotype was counted many times. The chain joins TRBV6-9 to TRBJ1-2; TRBD1 matches at 12 bases. Germline CDR1 reads MNHGY; CDR2 reads SVAAGI. The CDR3 contains 18 residues. The ends lost 3 bases at V and 2 bases at J; junction bases unmatched: 10. The CDR3, as DNA: TGTGCCAGCAGTTACCCATCGGGACAGGGGGCGCGGAACTATGGCTACACCTTC. Protein sequence: CASSYPSGQGARNYGYTF.

The chain carries TRBV6-5 and TRBJ2-2, with 12 positions matching TRBD2. The trim removed 2 bases at V and 4 bases at J, leaving 8 bases unmatched. There are 18 residues in the CDR3. Germline CDR1 and CDR2: MNHEY and SVGAGI. This CDR3 is CASSYATSGSGTTGELFF. CDR3 nucleotides: TGTGCCAGCAGTTACGCGACTAGCGGGAGCGGGACCACCGGGGAGCTGTTTTTT.

This clonotype was seen more than once but under ten times. The rearrangement uses TRBV5-6 and TRBJ2-7; tentatively, D is TRBD1 (6 bases). The CDR3 loop spans 14 amino acids. Trimming removed 4 bases at V and 4 bases at J, with 15 bases between. Germline CDR1 reads SGHDT; CDR2 reads YYEEEE. CDR3 DNA sequence: TGTGCCAGCAGCCGGGGCACAGGGTTTTACGAGCAGTACTTC. Translated, it gives CASSRGTGFYEQYF. Using reference TRBV5-6 and TRBJ2-7 for the parts outside the CDR3, the full variable domain is DAGVTQSPTHLIKTRGQQVTLRCSPKSGHDTVSWYQQALGQGPQFIFQYYEEEERQRGNFPDRFSGHQFPNYSSELNVNALLLGDSALYLCASSRGTGFYEQYFGPGTRLTVT.

This clonotype has just a few counts. This chain uses TRBV3-1 with TRBJ2-7; D may be TRBD1 (7 bases). The CDR3 consists of 16 residues. V dropped 0 bases and J dropped 6 bases, with 18 bases sitting between them. Germline lookup yields CDR1 LGHDT and CDR2 YNNKEL (reference sequence). The CDR3: CASSQEAGGQSSEQYF. CDR3 bases: TGTGCCAGCAGCCAAGAGGCAGGGGGGCAGAGTTCCGAGCAGTACTTC.

The sample holds many counts of this clonotype. The chain is built from TRBV28 and TRBJ2-7, with 9 bases fitting TRBD1. CDR1 and CDR2 (germline): MDHEN, SYDVKM. Losses at the gene ends were 5 bases for V and 11 bases for J; bases not matched to a gene: 4. This CDR3 contains 11 residues. As DNA, the CDR3 is TGTGCCAGCAGTACAGGGGGCGCAGAGTACTTC. Translation gives CASSTGGAEYF.

This clonotype came up many times. J is TRBJ1-5 and V is TRBV28, with D possibly being TRBD1 (5 bases). The ends were cut back, 4 bases at V and 4 bases at J, with 8 bases in the middle. The CDR3 is 13 residues long. Germline V gene data show CDR1 as MDHEN and CDR2 as SYDVKM. CDR3 DNA: TGTGCCAGCAGTTCAGGGAGAAATCAGCCCCAGCATTTT. Protein sequence: CASSSGRNQPQHF. The complete variable domain, with remaining parts taken from reference TRBV28 and TRBJ1-5, reads DVKVTQSSRYLVKRTGEKVFLECVQDMDHENMFWYRQDPGLGLRLIYFSYDVKMKEKGDIPEGYSVSREKKERFSLILESASTNQTSMYLCASSSGRNQPQHFGDGTRLSIL.

This clonotype was seen only a few times. The chain combines TRBV30 with TRBJ2-1, with 7 positions matching TRBD1. J gave up 8 bases and V 4 bases, and 5 bases lay outside the gene matches. The CDR3 covers 12 residues. CDR1 and CDR2 (germline): GTSNPN, SVGIG (reference sequence). The CDR3 spells CAWTTQGDEQFF. Written as DNA, the CDR3 is TGTGCCTGGACCACCCAGGGGGATGAGCAGTTCTTC.

This clonotype was found many times. One junction end does not reproduce the germline sequence, and a read error may be involved. The V gene is TRBV5-1, the J gene TRBJ2-2; D is perhaps TRBD1 (5 bases). There are 14 residues in the CDR3. Germline assignment: CDR1 SGHRS and CDR2 YFSETQ. This CDR3 is CASSLGANTGELFF. In DNA form, the CDR3 reads TGTGCCAGCAGCTTAGGGGCGAACACCGGGGAGCTGTTTTTT. Together with reference TRBV5-1 and TRBJ2-2, the CDR3 gives the full variable domain: KAGVTQTPRYLIKTRGQQVTLSCSPISGHRSVSWYQQTPGQGLQFLFEYFSETQRNKGNFPGRFSGRQFSNSRSEMNVSTLELGDSALYLCASSLGANTGELFFGEGSRLTVL.

Note on this clonotype: This may arise from a read error, as a much more abundant clone is one base away. The rearrangement joins TRBV7-2 to TRBJ1-1; 9 bases line up with TRBD1. The germline V gene encodes CDR1 SGHTA and CDR2 FQGNSA. CDR3 length: 15 amino acids. The CDR3 region is CASSPTGTGRTETFF. The CDR3 DNA follows: TGTGCCAGCAGCCCGACCGGGACAGGGCGTACTGAAACTTTCTTT.

This clonotype was seen more than once but under ten times. V gene TRBV5-1 combines with J gene TRBJ1-1, with a possible D match to TRBD1 (6 bases). Germline values: CDR1 SGHRS, CDR2 YFSETQ. CDR3 length: 14 residues. The germline V and J ends were trimmed by 3 bases and 5 bases, with 14 bases remaining between them. The CDR3 bases are TGCGCCAGCAGCTCTCCAGGGGTTTGGACTGAAGCTTTCTTT. The encoded protein is CASSSPGVWTEAFF.

The chain has TRBV27 and TRBJ2-2; 13 nucleotides match TRBD2. CDR1 and CDR2 (germline): MNHEY, SMNVEV (reference sequence). J gave up 7 bases and V 8 bases, and 13 bases lay outside the gene matches. CDR3 size: 17 residues. The CDR3 spells CASASSLGLAGVGELFF. DNA of the CDR3: TGTGCCAGCGCATCAAGCCTCGGACTAGCGGGAGTCGGGGAGCTGTTTTTT.

V gene TRBV20-1 combines with J gene TRBJ2-7; 9 positions agree with TRBD1. The CDR3 covers 13 residues. V gave up 5 bases and J gave up 6 bases; unmatched junction bases: 8. The germline V gene has CDR1 DFQATT and CDR2 SNEGSKA (reference sequence). The chain's CDR3 is CSAPRTGEIEQYF. The DNA of the CDR3 is TGCAGTGCTCCACGGACAGGGGAGATCGAGCAGTACTTC.

The J gene is TRBJ1-2, the V gene TRBV20-1; 7 positions match TRBD1. This CDR3 has 14 amino acids. Trimming at V came to 6 bases and at J to 3 bases, leaving 10 bases not matched to a gene. CDR1 and CDR2 from the germline V gene are DFQATT and SNEGSKA (reference sequence). CDR3 loop: CSAPGEGAYYGYTF. DNA for the CDR3: TGCAGTGCCCCGGGAGAGGGGGCTTACTATGGCTACACCTTC.

This clonotype was counted at least ten times. The chain couples TRBV7-3 to TRBJ1-2; tentatively, D is TRBD1 (5 bases). There are 14 residues in the CDR3. V was shortened by 5 bases and J by 4 bases, with 14 bases between the two germline ends. Germline CDR1 and CDR2: SGHTA and FQGTGA. Written as DNA, the CDR3 is TGTGCCAGCAGCCTGGGAGGGGATAGCTATGGCTACACCTTC. Translating gives CASSLGGDSYGYTF.

This clonotype was counted at least ten times. This rearrangement joins TRBV6-1 to TRBJ1-2; tentatively, D is TRBD1 (5 bases). Between the trimmed V and J ends, which lost 5 bases and 8 bases, there was a span of 21 bases. The length of the CDR3 is 15 residues. Per germline, CDR1 MNHNS and CDR2 SASEGT. CDR3 amino acids: CASSRSGPGIFGYTF. In DNA, the CDR3 is TGTGCCAGCAGTAGGTCGGGACCGGGAATCTTCGGCTACACCTTC.

This clonotype was seen many times. The chain combines TRBV7-9 with TRBJ2-7, with 7 bases aligning to TRBD2. CDR1 is SEHNR, CDR2 FQNEAQ, per germline (reference sequence). The CDR3 totals 14 residues. The V segment lost 6 bases and the J segment 0 bases; nucleotides outside the gene matches: 5. CDR3 residues: CASRPPSGSYEQYF. The CDR3 coding sequence is TGTGCCAGCAGACCCCCTAGCGGCTCCTACGAGCAGTACTTC.

This clonotype was seen ten or more times. V gene TRBV28 combines with J gene TRBJ1-2; 8 bases are a match to TRBD1. CDR3 length: 15 amino acids. Looked up from germline, CDR1 is MDHEN and CDR2 is SYDVKM. With 6 bases clipped from V and 4 bases from J, the junction kept 10 bases outside the gene matches. CDR3 region: CASRTQGAGGYGYTF. The CDR3 DNA reads TGTGCCAGCAGGACCCAGGGGGCAGGGGGCTATGGCTACACCTTC.

The sample holds many counts of this clonotype. The V and J genes are TRBV28 and TRBJ2-7, with 7 bases lining up with TRBD1. The junction had 8 bases not matched to a gene; V was cut back by 6 bases and J by 0 bases. Germline lookup yields CDR1 MDHEN and CDR2 SYDVKM. This CDR3 is built from 15 residues. The CDR3 protein is CASSLPTGSSYEQYF. Written as DNA, the CDR3 is TGTGCCAGCAGCTTACCGACAGGGAGCTCCTACGAGCAGTACTTC.

This clonotype has ten or more counts. This chain uses TRBV6-2 or TRBV6-3 with TRBJ1-5, with a weak D call TRBD1 (5 bases). The CDR3 runs 14 residues. Germline CDR1 MNHEY, CDR2 SVGEGT. Between the trimmed V and J ends, which lost 10 bases and 4 bases, there was a span of 17 bases. CDR3 sequence: CATKKTGGNQPQHF. CDR3 nucleotides: TGTGCCACCAAGAAAACGGGGGGGAATCAGCCCCAGCATTTT.